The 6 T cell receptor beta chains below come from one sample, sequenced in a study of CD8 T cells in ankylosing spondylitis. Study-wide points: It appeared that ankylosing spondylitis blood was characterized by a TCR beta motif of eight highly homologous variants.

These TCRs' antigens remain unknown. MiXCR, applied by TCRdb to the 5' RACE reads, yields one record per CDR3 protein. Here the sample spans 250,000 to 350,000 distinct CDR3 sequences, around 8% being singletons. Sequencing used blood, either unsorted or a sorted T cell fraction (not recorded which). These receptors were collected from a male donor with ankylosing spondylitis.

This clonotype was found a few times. The CDR3 region has the DNA TGTGCCAGCAGCCCTACCCGGACTCCATCCCCCGAGCAGTACTTC. As protein: CASSPTRTPSPEQYF. The chain links TRBV12-3 or TRBV12-4 to TRBJ2-7; tentative D call: TRBD2 (5 bases). V lost 6 bases and J 6 bases, leaving 21 bases between the germline ends. The CDR3 is made up of 15 amino acids.

CDR3 sequence reads: CASSLSTSGSYEQYF. The CDR3 DNA sequence: TGTGCCAGCAGCTTATCAACTAGCGGTTCCTACGAGCAGTACTTC. V gene TRBV7-9 combines with J gene TRBJ2-7; 8 positions agree with TRBD2. V was pared by 2 bases and J by 1 base, with 4 bases of the junction left unmatched. This CDR3 has 15 residues. Germline-derived CDR1 and CDR2 are SEHNR and FQNEAQ (reference sequence).

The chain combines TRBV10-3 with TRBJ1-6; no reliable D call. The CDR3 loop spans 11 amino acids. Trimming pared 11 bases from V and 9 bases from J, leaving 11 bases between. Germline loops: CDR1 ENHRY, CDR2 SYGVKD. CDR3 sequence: CAPNSSSPLHF. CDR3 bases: TGTGCCCCCAACTCGAGTTCACCCCTCCACTTT.

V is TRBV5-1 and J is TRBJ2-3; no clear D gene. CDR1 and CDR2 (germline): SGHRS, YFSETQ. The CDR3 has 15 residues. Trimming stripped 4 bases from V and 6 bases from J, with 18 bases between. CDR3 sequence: CASSTGPGPPDTQYF. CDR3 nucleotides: TGCGCCAGCAGCACCGGGCCGGGCCCCCCGGATACGCAGTATTTT.

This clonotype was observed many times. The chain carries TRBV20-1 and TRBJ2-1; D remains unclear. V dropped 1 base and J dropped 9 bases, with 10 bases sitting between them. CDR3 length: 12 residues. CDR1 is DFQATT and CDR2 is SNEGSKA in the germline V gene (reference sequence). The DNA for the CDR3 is TGCAGTGCTAGAGCCTCCAAAATTGAGCAGTTCTTC. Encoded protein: CSARASKIEQFF.

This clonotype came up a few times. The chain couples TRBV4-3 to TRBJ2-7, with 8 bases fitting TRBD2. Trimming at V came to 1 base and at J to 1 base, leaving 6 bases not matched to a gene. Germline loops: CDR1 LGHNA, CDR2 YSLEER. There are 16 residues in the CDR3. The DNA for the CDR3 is TGCGCCAGCAGCCAAGTTCCGGGACTAGGATCCTACGAGCAGTACTTC. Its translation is CASSQVPGLGSYEQYF.